This T cell receptor beta chain derives from a study of T cell responses to AZD1222 COVID-19 vaccine (dated by TCRdb to the early 2020s). About the study as a whole: A total of approximately 240 trial participants underwent TCR sequencing, of whom nearly 210 received two doses of AZD1222 and some 25 received two doses of the MenACWY control vaccine. Trial participants were enrolled by age into subgroups of 18-55, 56-69 and 70-plus years, and about 150, 27 and 61 TCR-sequenced participants, respectively, were included in these subgroups. Findings and caveats that apply to the study as a whole: A significant rise in spike-specific TCR breadth and depth was observed after two AZD1222 doses relative to day 0 and relative to MenACWY recipients. Because no day 14 peak-response samples were available, repertoires were characterized only after the peak T cell response. The 56-69-year group was small, and its depth increase did not reach significance, likely because of low power. Most participants were white British and females outnumbered males, and the authors suggested that clonal diversity may have been underestimated. The vaccine-associated CD4 TCRs covered the entire spike protein, and the dominant responses fell in regions 160-218 and 743-854. Nearly half of unique spike-specific TCRs reportedly recognized epitopes outside regions mutated in the B.1.351 and B.1.1.7 variants. Conclusions about previously exposed vaccinees are limited because only a handful of AZD1222 recipients were SARS-CoV-2 seropositive at baseline.

The time point label, read with the paper, signifies: about 28 days (+/-7) after the second vaccine dose. What the treatment or condition label conveys for this sample: meningococcal conjugate vaccine given as trial control. The vaccinee samples were drawn from two UK trials, COV001 and COV002, one of which was a single-blind randomized controlled phase 2/3 trial testing AZD1222 (ChAdOx1 nCoV-19) in healthy adults. Trial participant PBMC samples were collected at day 0 and day 28 after the second dose for TCRbeta chain sequencing. Worth noting for this clone: This clone's antigen is unknown. The sample holds no much larger clone one base away, and base qualities are not on file.

The CDR3 regions of human TCRbeta chains were subjected to immunosequencing. The paper's data handling went like this. Repertoire TCRs were checked for matches against a reference library of SARS-CoV-2-specific TCRs that had been generated using the MIRA antigen-specificity platform. Breadth was defined as the fraction of unique TCRs that were SARS-CoV-2-associated, and depth was defined as the fraction of total T cells that were SARS-CoV-2-associated. Using the MIRA data, each spike-specific TCR was assigned both to the spike region to which the TCR was reactive and to a CD4 or CD8 class. Log10-transformed breadth and depth values were compared by one-way ANOVA with Sidak's multiple comparisons tests. TCRdb retrieved this table from immuneACCESS and kept in-frame rearrangements only. Not all clones are present; in checked studies, unresolved V genes account for under half, and no reason is known for the remainder. V, J and clone size reflect that table, while D and trimming were determined from the DNA. The sample table records about 140,000 clones; approximately 86% of these occur just once. The ten largest account for 4.5% to 5.5% of the sample.

CDR1 and CDR2 are read off the germline V gene as SGHRS and YFSETQ. Trimming removed 4 bases from V and 3 bases from J, leaving 11 bases between the germline ends. The CDR3 numbers 14 residues from cysteine through phenylalanine. The only DNA kept is the CDR3, 42 bases in frame from the first base. Material: peripheral blood, obtained 28 days after the second dose of the MenACWY control vaccine. The rearranged segments are TRBV5-1 and TRBJ2-1; the D segment could be TRBD1, given 5 matching bases. The clonotype comes from an adult who received the MenACWY meningococcal vaccine as a control. The DNA is TGCGCCAGCAGCCCGGACAACCACTACAATGAGCAGTTCTTC. It encodes CASSPDNHYNEQFF.